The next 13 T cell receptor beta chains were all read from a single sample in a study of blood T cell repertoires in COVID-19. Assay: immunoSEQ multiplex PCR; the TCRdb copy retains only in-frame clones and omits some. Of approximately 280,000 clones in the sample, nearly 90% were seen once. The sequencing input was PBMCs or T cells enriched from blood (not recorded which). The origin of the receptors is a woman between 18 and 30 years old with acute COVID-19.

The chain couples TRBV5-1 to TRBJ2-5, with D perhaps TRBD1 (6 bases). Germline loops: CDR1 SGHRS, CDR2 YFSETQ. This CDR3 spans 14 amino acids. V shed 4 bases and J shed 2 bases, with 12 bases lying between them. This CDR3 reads CASSALDSQETQYF. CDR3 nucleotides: TGCGCCAGCAGCGCCTTGGACAGTCAAGAGACCCAGTACTTC.

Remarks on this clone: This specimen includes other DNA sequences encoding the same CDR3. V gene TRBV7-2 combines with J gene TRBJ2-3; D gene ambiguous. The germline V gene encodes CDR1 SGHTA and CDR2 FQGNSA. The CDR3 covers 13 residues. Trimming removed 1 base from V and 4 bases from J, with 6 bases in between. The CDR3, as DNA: TGTGCCAGCAGCTTAGTTCTCGCAGATACGCAGTATTTT. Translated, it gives CASSLVLADTQYF.

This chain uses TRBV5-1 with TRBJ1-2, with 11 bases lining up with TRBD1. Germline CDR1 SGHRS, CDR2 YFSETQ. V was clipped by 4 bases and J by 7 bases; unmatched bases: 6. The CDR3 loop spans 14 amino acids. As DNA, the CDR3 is TGCGCCAGCAGCCTCGGACAGGGGGCATTTGGCTACACCTTC. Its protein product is CASSLGQGAFGYTF.

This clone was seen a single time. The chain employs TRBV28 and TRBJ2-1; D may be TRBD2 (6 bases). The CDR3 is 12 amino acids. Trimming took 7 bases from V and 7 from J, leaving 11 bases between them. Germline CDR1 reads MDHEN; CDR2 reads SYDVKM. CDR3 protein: CASKSGRNEQFF. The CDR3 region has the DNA TGTGCCAGCAAGTCCGGGAGAAATGAGCAGTTCTTC.

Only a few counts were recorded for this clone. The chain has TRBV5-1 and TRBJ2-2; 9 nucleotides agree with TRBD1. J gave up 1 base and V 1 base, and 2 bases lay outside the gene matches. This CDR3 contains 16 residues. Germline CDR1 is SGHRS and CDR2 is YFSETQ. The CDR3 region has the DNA TGCGCCAGCAGCTTGTGGACAGGGGTGAACACCGGGGAGCTGTTTTTT. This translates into CASSLWTGVNTGELFF.

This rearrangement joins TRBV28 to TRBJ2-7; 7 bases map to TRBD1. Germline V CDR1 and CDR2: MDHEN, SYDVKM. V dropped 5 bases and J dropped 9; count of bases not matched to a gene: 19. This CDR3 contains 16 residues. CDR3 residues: CASSPPPSTGAGPQYF. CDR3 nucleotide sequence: TGTGCCAGCAGTCCCCCCCCCTCTACAGGGGCGGGCCCGCAGTACTTC.

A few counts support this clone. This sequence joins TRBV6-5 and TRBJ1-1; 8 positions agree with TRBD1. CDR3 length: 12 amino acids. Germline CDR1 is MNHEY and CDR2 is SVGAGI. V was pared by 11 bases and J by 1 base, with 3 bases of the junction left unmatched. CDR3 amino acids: CAGGQGNTEAFF. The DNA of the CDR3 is TGTGCCGGAGGACAGGGGAACACTGAAGCTTTCTTT.

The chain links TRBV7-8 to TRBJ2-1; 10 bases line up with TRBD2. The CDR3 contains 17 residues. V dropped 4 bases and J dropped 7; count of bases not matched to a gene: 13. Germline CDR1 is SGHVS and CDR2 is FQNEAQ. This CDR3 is CASSYKREGRPGNEQFF. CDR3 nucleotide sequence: TGTGCCAGCAGCTACAAGCGGGAGGGCCGTCCGGGTAATGAGCAGTTCTTC.

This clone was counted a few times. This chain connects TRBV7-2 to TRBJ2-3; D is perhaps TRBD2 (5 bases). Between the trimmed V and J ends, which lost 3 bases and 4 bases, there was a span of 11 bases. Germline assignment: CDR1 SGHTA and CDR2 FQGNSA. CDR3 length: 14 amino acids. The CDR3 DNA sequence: TGTGCCAGCAGCTTTCTAGCTAACTCAGATACGCAGTATTTT. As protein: CASSFLANSDTQYF.

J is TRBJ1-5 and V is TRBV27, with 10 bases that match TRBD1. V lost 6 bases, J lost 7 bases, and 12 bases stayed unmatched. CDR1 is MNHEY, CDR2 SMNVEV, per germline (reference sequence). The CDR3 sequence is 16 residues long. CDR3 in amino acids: CASRQVGGQGVQPQHF. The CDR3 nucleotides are TGTGCCAGCAGGCAGGTCGGTGGACAGGGGGTCCAGCCCCAGCATTTT.

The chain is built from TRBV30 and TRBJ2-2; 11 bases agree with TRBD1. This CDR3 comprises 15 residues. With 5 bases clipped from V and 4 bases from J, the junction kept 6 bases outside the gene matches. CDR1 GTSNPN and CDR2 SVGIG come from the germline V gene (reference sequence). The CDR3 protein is CAWEGDRGSTGELFF. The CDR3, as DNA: TGTGCCTGGGAAGGGGACAGGGGGAGCACCGGGGAGCTGTTTTTT. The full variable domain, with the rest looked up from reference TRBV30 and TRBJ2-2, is SQTIHQWPATLVQPVGSPLSLECTVEGTSNPNLYWYRQAAGRGLQLLFYSVGIGQISSEVPQNLSASRPQDRQFILSSKKLLLSDSGFYLCAWEGDRGSTGELFFGEGSRLTVL.

This CDR3 reads CASSFDATSYNEQFF. CDR3 nucleotide sequence: TGTGCCAGCAGCTTTGATGCGACTTCCTACAATGAGCAGTTCTTC. The V gene is TRBV7-2, the J gene TRBJ2-1; D is ambiguous. The CDR3 consists of 15 residues. V was shortened by 3 bases and J by 1 base, with 10 bases between the two germline ends. CDR1 and CDR2 from the germline V gene are SGHTA and FQGNSA.

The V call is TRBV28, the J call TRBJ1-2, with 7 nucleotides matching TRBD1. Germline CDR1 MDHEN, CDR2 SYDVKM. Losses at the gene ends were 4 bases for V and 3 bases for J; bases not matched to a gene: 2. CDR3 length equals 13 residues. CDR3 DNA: TGTGCCAGCAGTTCCGGGACAGACTATGGCTACACCTTC. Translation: CASSSGTDYGYTF.